Following are 21 T cell receptor beta chains from one sample sequenced in a study of post-analysis software for immune sequencing data (dated by TCRdb to about 2015). Their recognized antigens are unknown. Broader findings and caveats from the paper: Significantly higher frequencies in patients than in controls were found for five or six TRBV segments, including TRBV5-6, TRBV5-1 and TRBV20-1.

Library preparation employed PCR. The reads were generated on an Illumina HiSeq 2500. Unique molecular identifiers were incorporated into TCR beta cDNA libraries to reduce PCR and sequencing biases. The raw public reads went through TCRdb reprocessing: fastp at Q25, MiXCR clone calling, in-frame beta chains kept. Rows are unified per CDR3 protein, each entry keeping the most common DNA and genes. The sample table holds roughly 540,000 distinct CDR3 sequences, of which 30% to 40% were seen once. Roughly 6% of the sample goes to the ten largest clones. The sample comprised blood. These receptors all stem from a girl aged 2-17 years with multiple sclerosis.

This clonotype turned up a few times. The chain couples TRBV12-3 or TRBV12-4 to TRBJ1-2; D ambiguous. The CDR3 runs to 13 residues. Trimming pared 3 bases from V and 8 bases from J, leaving 13 bases between. The CDR3 sequence is CASSFVENLGYTF. DNA of the CDR3: TGTGCCAGCAGTTTTGTCGAAAACTTAGGCTACACCTTC.

This clonotype was seen just once. V and J are TRBV28 and TRBJ2-3; TRBD2 might be the D (6 bases). The CDR3 loop spans 16 amino acids. Germline CDR1 is MDHEN and CDR2 is SYDVKM. V lost 5 bases to trimming and J lost 6 bases, with 21 bases between them. The CDR3 DNA is TGTGCCAGCAGTGCCCCGGGCGGGGACCCCTCCGATACGCAGTATTTT. It specifies CASSAPGGDPSDTQYF.

This clonotype turned up a few times. The chain has TRBV11-1 and TRBJ2-1; TRBD2 matches 11 bases. V lost 1 base and J lost 4; bases outside the gene matches: 3. Germline-derived CDR1 and CDR2 are SGHAT and FQDESV (reference sequence). This CDR3 is 16 amino acids long. Written as DNA, the CDR3 is TGTGCCAGCAGCTTAGGTGCTAGCGGGGGGTACAATGAGCAGTTCTTC. Translated: CASSLGASGGYNEQFF.

The J gene is TRBJ2-5, the V gene TRBV18, with a tentative D call TRBD1 (7 bases). The CDR3 loop spans 14 amino acids. Germline V gene sequence: CDR1 KGHSH, CDR2 LQKENI. V was pared by 5 bases and J by 5 bases, with 15 bases between. CDR3 amino acids: CASSEQEGAETQYF. CDR3 bases: TGTGCCAGCTCAGAACAGGAGGGGGCGGAGACCCAGTACTTC.

The sample holds a few counts of this clonotype. The chain is built from TRBV12-3 or TRBV12-4 and TRBJ1-1, with D perhaps TRBD1 (5 bases). Trimming stripped 2 bases from V and 3 bases from J, with 19 bases between. The CDR3 totals 17 residues. Here the CDR3 reads CASSLSDFRTHDTEAFF. CDR3 nucleotides: TGTGCCAGCAGTTTATCGGATTTCCGGACACACGACACTGAAGCTTTCTTT.

The chain couples TRBV6-6 to TRBJ2-1; the D is unclear. This CDR3 contains 13 residues. V lost 6 bases and J lost 13, with 19 bases in between. Germline V gene sequence: CDR1 MNHNY, CDR2 SVGAGI (reference sequence). This CDR3 reads CASSLKYQETQFF. The CDR3 region has the DNA TGTGCCAGCAGCCTCAAGTACCAAGAGACCCAGTTCTTC.

The chain employs TRBV12-3 or TRBV12-4 and TRBJ1-4; no clear D gene. The CDR3 contains 11 residues. Trimming removed 2 bases at V and 8 bases at J, with 3 bases between. The CDR3 region is CASSLKEKLFF. CDR3 DNA: TGTGCCAGCAGTTTAAAGGAAAAACTGTTTTTT.

This chain links TRBV7-2 with TRBJ1-1; 10 positions agree with TRBD1. Per the germline V gene, CDR1 is SGHTA and CDR2 is FQGNSA. Trimming removed 5 bases from V and 3 bases from J; junction bases left unmatched: 9. CDR3 length equals 16 residues. The CDR3 loop is CASSRRQGAWHTEAFF. The CDR3 bases are TGTGCCAGCAGCCGTCGACAGGGGGCTTGGCACACTGAAGCTTTCTTT.

CDR3 DNA: TGCAGTGCCCCCCGGCCCGGGGGGGCCTACGAGCAGTACTTC. Protein product: CSAPRPGGAYEQYF. The chain has TRBV20-1 and TRBJ2-7; 8 bases fit TRBD2. Germline V gene lookup returns CDR1 DFQATT and CDR2 SNEGSKA (reference sequence). V lost 6 bases and J lost 2; bases outside the gene matches: 9. The CDR3 has 14 residues.

The chain combines TRBV4-2 with TRBJ2-1; the match to TRBD2 covers 10 bases. This CDR3 is built from 16 residues. Germline trimming cut 6 bases from V and 5 bases from J; bases unmatched to any gene: 10. Looked up from germline, CDR1 is LGHNA and CDR2 is YNFKEQ. The CDR3 DNA is TGTGCCAGCAGAAACCTTCTAGCGGGGGAGGACAATGAGCAGTTCTTC. Its protein is CASRNLLAGEDNEQFF.

This clonotype was recorded many times. V usage is TRBV6-1 and J usage is TRBJ2-1; 7 nucleotides align to TRBD1. CDR1 is MNHNS and CDR2 is SASEGT in the germline V gene. J gave up 5 bases and V 3 bases, and 1 base lay outside the gene matches. CDR3 length equals 13 residues. CDR3 sequence reads: CASSDDRDNEQFF. The CDR3 DNA reads TGTGCCAGCAGTGACGACAGGGACAATGAGCAGTTCTTC.

The sample holds a few counts of this clonotype. The genes are TRBV5-1 and TRBJ2-4, with 9 bases fitting TRBD1. There are 16 residues in the CDR3. Germline V lookup: CDR1 SGHRS, CDR2 YFSETQ. Germline trimming cut 1 base from V and 1 base from J; bases unmatched to any gene: 3. As DNA, the CDR3 is TGCGCCAGCAGCTTGACAGGGGGCATGGCCAAAAACATTCAGTACTTC. Residues: CASSLTGGMAKNIQYF.

In DNA, the CDR3 is TGCAGTGTGAAGGGGAACACTGAAGCTTTCTTT. Its translation: CSVKGNTEAFF. This chain joins TRBV20-1 and TRBJ1-1; D ambiguous. CDR1 is DFQATT and CDR2 is SNEGSKA in the germline V gene (reference sequence). V lost 7 bases and J lost 1, with 7 bases in between. The CDR3 has 11 amino acids.

This clonotype has just a few counts. The chain combines TRBV7-2 with TRBJ2-5, with D possibly being TRBD1 (5 bases). V lost 1 base and J 4 bases, leaving 10 bases between the germline ends. This CDR3 has 14 amino acids. Looked up from germline, CDR1 is SGHTA and CDR2 is FQGNSA. This CDR3 reads CASSLGRQSETQYF. Written as DNA, the CDR3 is TGTGCCAGCAGCTTAGGGAGACAGTCAGAGACCCAGTACTTC.

This clonotype turned up a few times. The CDR3, as DNA: TGCAGTGCTAGAGTCGCCCGGGGCGCTCTCTCCTACGAGCAGTACTTC. Translated, it gives CSARVARGALSYEQYF. The V call is TRBV20-1, the J call TRBJ2-7; D tentatively fits TRBD1 or TRBD2 (5 bases each). Trimming removed 1 base at V and 0 bases at J, with 16 bases between. CDR3 length: 16 amino acids. The germline CDR1 and CDR2 sequences are DFQATT and SNEGSKA (reference sequence).

V and J are TRBV27 and TRBJ1-2; D remains unclear. The CDR3 is made up of 13 amino acids. V lost 2 bases, J lost 5 bases, and 9 bases lay in between. Per germline, CDR1 MNHEY and CDR2 SMNVEV (reference sequence). CDR3 sequence: CASSLKPGYGYTF. The CDR3 DNA reads as TGTGCCAGCAGTTTAAAGCCAGGTTATGGCTACACCTTC.

CDR3 residues: CASSRIAGGFQFF. The CDR3 DNA follows: TGTGCCAGCAGCCGAATAGCGGGGGGTTTCCAGTTCTTC. The chain has TRBV3-1 and TRBJ2-1, with 10 bases that match TRBD2. CDR3 size: 13 residues. The ends lost 4 bases at V and 13 bases at J; junction bases unmatched: 7. CDR1 is LGHDT and CDR2 is YNNKEL in the germline V gene (reference sequence).

A few counts support this clonotype. This chain links TRBV5-1 with TRBJ2-3; unclear D gene. The CDR3 extends over 14 amino acids. The ends were cut back, 0 bases at V and 3 bases at J, with 8 bases in the middle. Germline V gene lookup returns CDR1 SGHRS and CDR2 YFSETQ. As DNA, the CDR3 is TGCGCCAGCAGCTTGGTCGGCAATACAGATACGCAGTATTTT. Translated: CASSLVGNTDTQYF. The whole variable domain, filled in from reference TRBV5-1 and TRBJ2-3, reads KAGVTQTPRYLIKTRGQQVTLSCSPISGHRSVSWYQQTPGQGLQFLFEYFSETQRNKGNFPGRFSGRQFSNSRSEMNVSTLELGDSALYLCASSLVGNTDTQYFGPGTRLTVL.

The chain couples TRBV15 to TRBJ2-7; TRBD1 matches 7 bases. CDR3 length equals 13 residues. With V trimmed by 3 bases and J by 6 bases, 5 bases remained unmatched. CDR1 LNHNV and CDR2 YYDKDF come from the germline V gene (reference sequence). The CDR3 is CATSSGQACEQYF. The CDR3 DNA reads as TGTGCCACCAGCAGCGGACAGGCCTGCGAGCAGTACTTC.

The V gene is TRBV20-1, the J gene TRBJ1-2; D not resolved. V lost 4 bases to trimming and J lost 3 bases, with 3 bases between them. The CDR3 loop spans 10 amino acids. Looked up from germline, CDR1 is DFQATT and CDR2 is SNEGSKA (reference sequence). CDR3 region: CSANDYGYTF. Written as DNA, the CDR3 is TGCAGTGCTAATGACTATGGCTACACCTTC.

CDR3 protein: CASSYRGHLAGETQYF. The CDR3 DNA follows: TGTGCCAGCAGTTACCGGGGACACCTAGCTGGGGAGACCCAGTACTTC. This chain joins TRBV6-6 and TRBJ2-5, with D perhaps matching TRBD1 (6 bases). The germline gives CDR1 MNHNY, CDR2 SVGAGI (reference sequence). This CDR3 contains 16 residues. Trimming pared 2 bases from V and 5 bases from J, leaving 18 bases between.